Following are 17 T cell receptor beta chains from one sample sequenced in a study of T cell responses to AZD1222 COVID-19 vaccine. TCRdb keeps only in-frame clones here, not all; method: immunoSEQ multiplex PCR. The profile shows 80,000 to 90,000 clones, 90% to 95% of them singletons. The sequenced sample was peripheral blood, obtained on day 0 of MenACWY control vaccination. The origin of the receptors is an adult in good health.

The rearrangement joins TRBV28 to TRBJ1-2; D is possibly TRBD1 (6 bases). CDR3 length: 14 residues. CDR1 is MDHEN, CDR2 SYDVKM, per germline. The ends were cut back, 6 bases at V and 1 base at J, with 12 bases in the middle. The CDR3, as DNA: TGTGCCAGCAGATCGACAGGATTTAACTATGGCTACACCTTC. Amino acids: CASRSTGFNYGYTF.

The gene calls are TRBV12-5 and TRBJ1-4, with 7 bases fitting TRBD1. After removal of 5 bases from V and 8 bases from J, the junction contained 8 bases not matched to a gene. Germline loops: CDR1 LGHNT, CDR2 FRNRAP. The CDR3 length is 14 residues. This chain's CDR3 is CASGPPGQAEKLFF. CDR3 sequence (DNA): TGTGCTAGTGGTCCCCCCGGACAGGCGGAAAAACTGTTTTTT.

The J gene is TRBJ2-1, the V gene TRBV24-1; the D gene is possibly TRBD2 (5 bases). The germline V and J ends were trimmed by 1 base and 6 bases, with 6 bases remaining between them. The CDR3 covers 13 residues. The germline V gene has CDR1 KGHDR and CDR2 SFDVKD. The CDR3 bases are TGTGCCACCAGTGATTTAGGACTCAATGAGCAGTTCTTC. It translates to CATSDLGLNEQFF.

The chain carries TRBV28 and TRBJ2-4; TRBD1 matches at 9 bases. The CDR3 runs to 19 residues. With 4 bases clipped from V and 7 bases from J, the junction kept 20 bases outside the gene matches. The germline V gene encodes CDR1 MDHEN and CDR2 SYDVKM. CDR3 in DNA: TGTGCCAGCAGTTCAATATCCCCCTCACAGGGGGCGGGTAGGAACATTCAGTACTTC. The encoded protein is CASSSISPSQGAGRNIQYF.

The rearrangement joins TRBV10-1 to TRBJ2-1; the D call may be TRBD1 or TRBD2 (5 bases each). The CDR3 runs to 12 residues. Per germline, CDR1 WNHNN and CDR2 SYGVQD (reference sequence). Trimming left V 5 bases short and J 9 bases short, with 11 bases between. The CDR3 protein is CASSQLGTEQFF. The DNA of the CDR3 is TGCGCCAGCAGTCAATTAGGGACTGAGCAGTTCTTC.

V and J are TRBV4-2 and TRBJ1-5; 7 bases fit TRBD1. V lost 1 base to trimming and J lost 5 bases; unmatched junction nucleotides: 5. This CDR3 comprises 15 residues. Germline loops: CDR1 LGHNA, CDR2 YNFKEQ. The CDR3 protein is CASSQVGQGDQPQHF. DNA for the CDR3: TGTGCCAGCAGCCAAGTAGGGCAGGGGGATCAGCCCCAGCATTTT.

The V call is TRBV4-1, the J call TRBJ2-3; perhaps TRBD1 as D (5 bases). V shed 3 bases and J shed 2 bases, with 15 bases lying between them. Germline CDR1 and CDR2: MGHRA and YSYEKL. The CDR3 has 16 amino acids. The CDR3 is CASSHPKAGSTDTQYF. The CDR3 bases are TGCGCCAGCAGCCACCCTAAGGCAGGGTCCACAGATACGCAGTATTTT.

This rearrangement joins TRBV7-9 to TRBJ1-1, with TRBD1 matching over 12 bases. This CDR3 spans 18 amino acids. Trimming removed 6 bases from V and 5 bases from J; junction bases left unmatched: 16. Per the germline V gene, CDR1 is SEHNR and CDR2 is FQNEAQ (reference sequence). This CDR3 reads CASRRGTGGAFSDTEAFF. For the CDR3, the DNA is TGTGCCAGCAGGAGAGGGACAGGGGGCGCGTTCAGTGATACTGAAGCTTTCTTT.

This clone was counted only a few times. V usage is TRBV20-1 and J usage is TRBJ2-5; TRBD1 might be the D (6 bases). Deletions cut 3 bases from V and 3 bases from J, with 11 bases between. The CDR3 has 13 residues. Germline V gives CDR1 DFQATT, CDR2 SNEGSKA (reference sequence). The CDR3 coding sequence is TGCAGTGCTAGTGGGGGCGCGGAAGAGACCCAGTACTTC. This encodes CSASGGAEETQYF.

The chain combines TRBV3-1 (or the pseudogene TRBV3-2) with TRBJ1-1; D uncertain. Trimming took 2 bases from V and 0 from J, leaving 10 bases between them. This CDR3 comprises 15 residues. Germline V CDR1 and CDR2: LGHDT, YNNKEL (reference sequence). This chain's CDR3 is CASSQLQGLNTEAFF. The CDR3 nucleotides are TGTGCCAGCAGCCAACTTCAAGGTTTGAACACTGAAGCTTTCTTT.

The chain joins TRBV10-3 to TRBJ2-7, with D uncertain. V was pared by 0 bases and J by 5 bases, with 5 bases between. The germline gives CDR1 ENHRY, CDR2 SYGVKD. This CDR3 contains 12 residues. The CDR3 sequence is CAISESWDEQYF. As DNA, the CDR3 is TGTGCCATCAGTGAGTCCTGGGACGAGCAGTACTTC.

This clone appeared a single time. Sequence at one end of the junction differs from germline and may be a read error. The chain carries TRBV7-7 and TRBJ2-1, with 9 bases fitting TRBD1. This CDR3 is built from 15 residues. In germline, CDR1 is SSHAT, CDR2 FNYEAQ (reference sequence). The CDR3 here is CASSLGQGFYNEQFF. CDR3 bases: TGTGCTAGCAGCCTTGGACAGGGGTTCTACAATGAGCAGTTCTTC.

This chain connects TRBV5-1 to TRBJ2-1; 14 nucleotides line up with TRBD2. Trimming cost V 2 bases and J 4 bases; bases outside gene matches: 2. Germline CDR1 is SGHRS and CDR2 is YFSETQ. The CDR3 consists of 16 residues. CDR3 region: CASSLRLAGGYNEQFF. The CDR3, as DNA: TGCGCCAGCAGCTTAAGACTAGCGGGAGGGTACAATGAGCAGTTCTTC.

This clone appeared once. Distinct nucleotide sequences in the sample also encode this CDR3. V usage is TRBV28 and J usage is TRBJ1-2, with D unclear. CDR1 and CDR2 from the germline V gene are MDHEN and SYDVKM. V was cut by 5 bases and J by 3 bases, with 7 bases left in between. There are 12 residues in the CDR3. CDR3 DNA sequence: TGTGCCAGCAGTGCAGGTGACTATGGCTACACCTTC. Protein: CASSAGDYGYTF.

The CDR3 protein is CASSSLQGDGYTF. In nucleotides, the CDR3 is TGTGCCAGCAGCTCGCTCCAGGGGGATGGCTACACCTTC. V is TRBV2 and J is TRBJ1-2, with 7 bases fitting TRBD1. The CDR3 sequence is 13 residues long. Germline values: CDR1 SNHLY, CDR2 FYNNEI. V lost 6 bases, J lost 6 bases, and 7 bases stayed unmatched.

The rearrangement uses TRBV11-3 and TRBJ2-1; a possible D gene is TRBD2 (5 bases). Trimming took 5 bases from V and 6 from J, leaving 11 bases between them. The CDR3 covers 13 residues. CDR1 SGHNT and CDR2 YENEEA come from the germline V gene. The DNA of the CDR3 is TGTGCCAGCAGCCGAGGGTCCCTCAATGAGCAGTTCTTC. It specifies CASSRGSLNEQFF. The entire variable domain, with the rest obtained from reference TRBV11-3 and TRBJ2-1, is as follows: EAGVVQSPRYKIIEKKQPVAFWCNPISGHNTLYWYLQNLGQGPELLIRYENEEAVDDSQLPKDRFSAERLKGVDSTLKIQPAELGDSAVYLCASSRGSLNEQFFGPGTRLTVL.

The chain uses TRBV11-2 and TRBJ2-3; no clear D gene. V dropped 2 bases and J dropped 4 bases, with 4 bases sitting between them. The CDR3 contains 12 residues. Germline V gives CDR1 SGHAT, CDR2 FQNNGV. CDR3 coding DNA: TGTGCCAGCAGCTTAATATCAGATACGCAGTATTTT. Amino acids: CASSLISDTQYF.